This TCR beta chain came from a study of blood T cell repertoires in COVID-19 (TCRdb year 2020). For the study in its entirety: Samples covering the acute and convalescent phases of COVID-19 were provided by collaborators in the United States, Italy and Spain. The material from the prospective study consisted of cDNA or gDNA derived from T cells, B-cell-depleted T cells, or PBMCs. The dataset comprised deeply sampled blood TCRbeta repertoires from subjects exposed to, actively infected with, or recovered from COVID-19. The repertoires were made available in a free public database intended to serve as a resource for research on the immune response to SARS-CoV-2. Samples came from the ongoing ImmuneRACE study (first 160 participants) plus 1,254 subjects from 6 global collaborators. A de-identified subject ID, COVID-19 status, age in years and sex were almost always included in the sample metadata. Where available, HLA class I and class II types were obtained from metadata supplied by the sample provider rather than from assay-based typing.

Whole blood was collected in K2EDTA tubes by collaborating institutions according to the institutions' own protocols. For TCRbeta analysis, collaborator samples were shipped as frozen whole blood, as isolated PBMCs, or as DNA extracted from either sample type. The immunoSEQ Assay, a bias-controlled multiplex PCR, was used to amplify TCRbeta CDR3 regions from genomic DNA. The authors' analysis ran thus. The number of nucleated cells in each sample was estimated from the amplification of reference gene primers within the assay. To quantify the absolute abundance of each unique TCRbeta CDR3 rearrangement, sequence reads were collapsed and filtered. Productive Simpson clonality was computed per sample as the square root of Simpson's diversity index over productive rearrangements. Entries here come from immuneACCESS through TCRdb and include only in-frame sequences with V and J called. Some clones fail to appear in such tables; in the studies checked, an unresolved V gene covers under half of the shortfall, and the cause of the remainder is unknown. Clonal size and the V and J genes are those of that table, whereas D and trimming came from the DNA. In all, the sample holds more than 150,000 clones, and 80% to 90% of those were seen once. The ten largest clones capture less than 25% of the sample.

Regarding this clone: Its recognized antigen is unknown. No quality values exist for individual bases; no much larger clone is one base distant.

The full study reports these points: The quantity of clinical and demographic metadata differed by source and by participant and was supplied without curation.

CDR3 length: 14 amino acids, cysteine to phenylalanine. Only the CDR3 part of the read is kept: 42 bases, read in frame from the first base. V is shortened by 7 bases, J by 5 bases, and the region joining them spans 18 bases. Taken from the germline V gene, the CDR1 and CDR2 loops are SGHRS and YFSETQ. The rearranged chain carries TRBV5-1 and TRBJ1-2, with the D gene too uncertain to name. Input material: peripheral blood. This sequence was found in a man in his 70s with active or convalescent COVID-19. The DNA reads as follows: TGCGCCAGCTCCACTTCTCGGGTGGGTTATGGCTACACCTTC. It translates to CASSTSRVGYGYTF.